This T cell receptor (beta chain) was recorded in a study of blood T cell repertoires in COVID-19. Study-level information: Some COVID-19 samples were acute and others convalescent; all came from the United States, Italy and Spain. Sample material is recorded as cDNA or gDNA derived from T cells, B-cell-depleted T cells, or PBMCs.

The repertoire was sequenced with immunoSEQ multiplex PCR; TCRdb's copy has only in-frame clones and lacks some. The sample lists 200,000 to 250,000 clones; approximately 91% were seen once. This TCR came from an older woman with acute or convalescent COVID-19. Sample: peripheral blood.

CDR3 bases: TGTGCCAGCGCCACCTTTGGGGGCAGCTACGAGCAGTACTTC. It encodes CASATFGGSYEQYF. This chain uses TRBV6-5 with TRBJ2-7; tentative D call: TRBD1 (6 bases). Trimming took off 8 bases at V and 3 bases at J, with 17 bases between the two ends. The CDR3 has 14 amino acids. CDR1 is MNHEY, CDR2 SVGAGI, per germline.